The present entry profiles one T cell receptor (beta chain) with its context. Its antigen is currently unknown. This specimen comes from a study of beta chain features in type 1 diabetes. Overall study results and limits: Researchers report that Type 1 diabetes patients had moderately but significantly shorter TCRB CDR3s across all four CD4+ subsets.

Germline values: CDR1 MDHEN, CDR2 SYDVKM. The CDR3 is 16 residues long. Trimming removed 5 bases from V and 2 bases from J; junction bases left unmatched: 10. Every isolated RNA sample was fully reverse transcribed, so sequencing captured expressed TCRB transcripts. Profiled with immunoSEQ multiplex PCR; TCRdb holds only in-frame clones, not every one. The sample contains some 160,000 clones, about 9% of which appear only once. The source is a woman aged 25 to 39 with type 1 diabetes. The chain recombines TRBV28 with TRBJ2-3, with 7 bases fitting TRBD1. What was sequenced was central memory CD4+ T cells from blood. The CDR3 loop reads CASSSYSGTDTDTQYF. Written as DNA, the CDR3 is TGTGCCAGCAGTAGTTATTCCGGGACAGACACAGATACGCAGTATTTT.